A single sample is the source of the 15 T cell receptor beta chains below, sequenced in a study of siplizumab effects on memory and regulatory T cells. Measured with immunoSEQ multiplex PCR; TCRdb has only the in-frame clones, and not every one. The data show about 87,000 clones, over 80% seen once. The sequencing input was CD4+ T cells sorted from blood. The receptors shown here come from a human donor in good health.

J is TRBJ1-4 and V is TRBV5-1; the D gene is possibly TRBD1 (5 bases). CDR1 is SGHRS, CDR2 YFSETQ, per germline. This CDR3 contains 15 residues. The V and J ends lost 2 bases and 6 bases respectively, with 14 bases between them. The chain's CDR3 is CASSFRRGGDEKLFF. In DNA, the CDR3 is TGCGCCAGCAGCTTTCGGAGGGGCGGCGATGAAAAACTGTTTTTT.

The sample holds one count of this clone. This chain uses TRBV5-1 with TRBJ2-1, with D possibly being TRBD1 (6 bases). This CDR3 spans 16 amino acids. V was trimmed by 5 bases and J by 8 bases, leaving 23 bases between them. Per the germline V gene, CDR1 is SGHRS and CDR2 is YFSETQ. CDR3: CASRPSSWTAWDEQFF. The CDR3 DNA sequence: TGCGCCAGCAGACCCTCCTCATGGACAGCCTGGGATGAGCAGTTCTTC.

This clone was counted once. The chain carries TRBV19 and TRBJ2-7; 7 bases line up with TRBD2. V lost 3 bases and J lost 2; bases outside the gene matches: 4. CDR3 length: 14 amino acids. Germline CDR1 LNHDA, CDR2 SQIVND (reference sequence). In nucleotides, the CDR3 is TGTGCCAGTAGTATCGGCGGGAGCGCCTACGAGCAGTACTTC. Translated: CASSIGGSAYEQYF.

The rearrangement uses TRBV5-1 and TRBJ1-1; D perhaps matches TRBD1 (6 bases). The CDR3 consists of 13 residues. The V and J ends lost 4 bases and 7 bases respectively, with 14 bases between them. Germline V gene data show CDR1 as SGHRS and CDR2 as YFSETQ. CDR3 sequence reads: CASSPHRDDEAFF. DNA for the CDR3: TGCGCCAGCAGCCCTCACAGGGACGATGAAGCTTTCTTT. The full variable domain, its missing parts supplied by reference TRBV5-1 and TRBJ1-1, is KAGVTQTPRYLIKTRGQQVTLSCSPISGHRSVSWYQQTPGQGLQFLFEYFSETQRNKGNFPGRFSGRQFSNSRSEMNVSTLELGDSALYLCASSPHRDDEAFFGQGTRLTVV.

This chain connects TRBV6-5 to TRBJ1-5; D may be TRBD1 (5 bases). Per germline, CDR1 MNHEY and CDR2 SVGAGI. The CDR3 runs to 13 residues. V lost 8 bases, J lost 5 bases, and 13 bases lay in between. CDR3 amino acids: CASWRGQDQPQHF. The CDR3 nucleotides are TGTGCCAGCTGGAGGGGTCAGGATCAGCCCCAGCATTTT.

CDR3 loop: CASSSATGGNTGELFF. The CDR3 DNA reads TGTGCCAGCAGTTCCGCGACAGGGGGAAACACCGGGGAGCTGTTTTTT. This chain links TRBV6-5 with TRBJ2-2; TRBD1 matches at 9 bases. After removal of 4 bases from V and 2 bases from J, the junction contained 5 bases not matched to a gene. The CDR3 runs to 16 residues. CDR1 MNHEY and CDR2 SVGAGI come from the germline V gene.

The chain links TRBV6-4 to TRBJ2-2, with D possibly called TRBD1 or TRBD2 (5 bases each). V was cut by 8 bases and J by 7 bases, with 14 bases left in between. This CDR3 is built from 13 residues. Germline V gene data show CDR1 as MRHNA and CDR2 as SNTAGT. The DNA for the CDR3 is TGTGCCAGCGCCAGGGAGCTTGGCGGGGAGCTGTTTTTT. Translating it yields CASARELGGELFF.

The genes are TRBV29-1 and TRBJ2-1, with 10 bases fitting TRBD2. This CDR3 is built from 14 residues. The J segment lost 9 bases and the V segment lost 2 bases, leaving 7 bases of the junction unmatched. The V gene's germline CDR1 is SQVTM and CDR2 ANQGSEA. The CDR3 loop reads CSVELAGVRGEQFF. DNA for the CDR3: TGCAGCGTTGAACTAGCGGGAGTAAGGGGTGAGCAGTTCTTC.

The genes are TRBV4-1 and TRBJ2-7; perhaps D is TRBD1 or TRBD2 (5 bases each). CDR3 length equals 13 residues. The V gene's germline CDR1 is MGHRA and CDR2 YSYEKL. Trimming stripped 3 bases from V and 3 bases from J, with 9 bases between. The CDR3 nucleotides are TGCGCCAGCAGCCAGGGGACGGTCTACGAGCAGTACTTC. It is translated as CASSQGTVYEQYF.

Only a few counts were recorded for this clone. The chain joins TRBV5-1 to TRBJ2-1; D perhaps matches TRBD2 (5 bases). Per germline, CDR1 SGHRS and CDR2 YFSETQ. The CDR3 length is 17 residues. V lost 4 bases and J 0 bases, leaving 17 bases between the germline ends. CDR3 sequence: CASSRGGGRSSYNEQFF. The DNA for the CDR3 is TGCGCCAGCAGCCGAGGAGGCGGACGAAGCTCCTACAATGAGCAGTTCTTC.

This chain joins TRBV4-3 and TRBJ2-3, with D uncertain. CDR3 size: 14 residues. The germline gives CDR1 LGHNA, CDR2 YSLEER. The V gene lost 0 bases and the J gene lost 5 bases, with 9 bases spanning the gap. CDR3: CASSQDGVEDTQYF. The CDR3, as DNA: TGCGCCAGCAGCCAAGATGGGGTTGAAGATACGCAGTATTTT.

This sequence joins TRBV27 and TRBJ2-2; D is unclear. The CDR3 runs to 15 residues. With 6 bases removed from V and 0 bases from J, the gap between germline ends came to 11 bases. CDR1 is MNHEY and CDR2 is SMNVEV in the germline V gene (reference sequence). The CDR3 loop reads CASRTWGSNTGELFF. In DNA form, the CDR3 reads TGTGCCAGCAGGACCTGGGGATCGAACACCGGGGAGCTGTTTTTT.

The rearrangement links TRBV6-5 to TRBJ2-3; maybe TRBD1 (6 bases). The CDR3 sequence is 14 residues long. V lost 5 bases to trimming and J lost 0 bases, with 9 bases between them. CDR1 MNHEY and CDR2 SVGAGI come from the germline V gene. This CDR3 reads CASSDGQSTDTQYF. For the CDR3, the DNA is TGTGCCAGCAGTGATGGACAGAGCACAGATACGCAGTATTTT.

CDR3 sequence (DNA): TGCGCCAGCAGGGAAACAGGGGTCCCGACGGTTGAGCAGTTCTTC. Residues: CASRETGVPTVEQFF. V gene TRBV5-1 combines with J gene TRBJ2-1; 7 bases fit TRBD1. After removal of 5 bases from V and 9 bases from J, the junction contained 14 bases not matched to a gene. This CDR3 has 15 residues. Germline CDR1 SGHRS, CDR2 YFSETQ.

The chain combines TRBV19 with TRBJ1-6; D gene uncertain. Germline values: CDR1 LNHDA, CDR2 SQIVND (reference sequence). V gave up 5 bases and J gave up 5 bases, with 13 bases separating them. The CDR3 runs 15 residues. CDR3 coding DNA: TGTGCCAGTAGTGCTCAGAGACATAATAATTCACCCCTCCACTTT. The encoded protein is CASSAQRHNNSPLHF.